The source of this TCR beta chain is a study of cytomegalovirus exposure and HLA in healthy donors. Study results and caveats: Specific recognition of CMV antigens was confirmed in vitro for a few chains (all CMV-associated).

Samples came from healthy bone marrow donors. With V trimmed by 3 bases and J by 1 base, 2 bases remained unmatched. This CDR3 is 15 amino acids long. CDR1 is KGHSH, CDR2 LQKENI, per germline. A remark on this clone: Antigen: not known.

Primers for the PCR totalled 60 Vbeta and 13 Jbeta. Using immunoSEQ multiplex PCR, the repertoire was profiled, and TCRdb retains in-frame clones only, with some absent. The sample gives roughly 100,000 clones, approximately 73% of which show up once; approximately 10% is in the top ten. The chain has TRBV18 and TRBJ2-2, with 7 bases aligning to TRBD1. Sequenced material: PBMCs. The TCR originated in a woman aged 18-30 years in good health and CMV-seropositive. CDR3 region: CASSPTGKNTGELFF. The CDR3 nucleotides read TGTGCCAGCTCACCGACAGGGAAGAACACCGGGGAGCTGTTTTTT.